Below, 27 T cell receptor beta chains from the same sample are listed, as sequenced in a study of CD8 T cells in Susac syndrome. The RNA input was about 0.45 to 1 ug, and it was reverse transcribed with random hexamers. TCRdb reprocessed the immunoSEQ multiplex PCR reads with MiXCR, giving one entry per CDR3 protein. Counted here are hundreds of thousands of distinct CDR3 sequences, about 88% occurring once; the ten biggest clones make up roughly 0.17%. Material for sequencing was CD8+ T cells from PBMCs. These receptors were obtained from a human donor with multiple sclerosis.

The chain couples TRBV11-1 to TRBJ2-3; D is undetermined. There are 16 residues in the CDR3. V was pared by 0 bases and J by 2 bases, with 12 bases between. Germline V gene data show CDR1 as SGHAT and CDR2 as FQDESV (reference sequence). CDR3 protein: CASSLARTPNTDTQYF. In DNA, the CDR3 is TGTGCCAGCAGCTTAGCGAGGACCCCTAACACAGATACGCAGTATTTT. Full variable domain (missing parts from reference TRBV11-1 and TRBJ2-3): EAEVAQSPRYKITEKSQAVAFWCDPISGHATLYWYRQILGQGPELLVQFQDESVVDDSQLPKDRFSAERLKGVDSTLKIQPAELGDSAMYLCASSLARTPNTDTQYFGPGTRLTVL.

The V gene is TRBV29-1, the J gene TRBJ2-1, with TRBD1 identical over 7 bases. CDR3 length equals 15 residues. In germline, CDR1 is SQVTM, CDR2 ANQGSEA. J was trimmed by 0 bases and V by 3 bases; bases with no gene match: 5. The CDR3 DNA reads as TGCAGCGTTGATACGACAGGGAGCTCCTACAATGAGCAGTTCTTC. This sequence encodes CSVDTTGSSYNEQFF.

V and J are TRBV7-2 and TRBJ1-5; a weak D match, TRBD1 (5 bases). The germline V and J ends were trimmed by 6 bases and 6 bases, with 18 bases remaining between them. The CDR3 contains 15 residues. CDR1 is SGHTA and CDR2 is FQGNSA in the germline V gene. This chain's CDR3 is CASSPAGTGGQPQHF. CDR3 coding DNA: TGTGCCAGCAGTCCGGCTGGGACGGGGGGTCAGCCCCAGCATTTT.

The V gene is TRBV7-9, the J gene TRBJ2-5; possibly TRBD2 for D (6 bases). The length of the CDR3 is 15 residues. Trimming removed 5 bases at V and 3 bases at J, with 16 bases between. Germline CDR1 is SEHNR and CDR2 is FQNEAQ (reference sequence). The CDR3 here is CASSHERVTKETQYF. The CDR3 DNA sequence: TGTGCCAGCAGCCACGAGCGGGTAACGAAAGAGACCCAGTACTTC.

The chain carries TRBV11-3 and TRBJ2-7; weak D call: TRBD1 (5 bases). Trimming took off 5 bases at V and 4 bases at J, with 12 bases between the two ends. The germline V gene encodes CDR1 SGHNT and CDR2 YENEEA. The CDR3 sequence is 13 residues long. The CDR3 loop reads CASSQGDGYEQYF. The CDR3 DNA is TGTGCCAGCAGCCAGGGTGACGGGTACGAGCAGTACTTC.

The rearrangement links TRBV12-3 or TRBV12-4 to TRBJ1-2, with D tentatively TRBD1 (5 bases). Trimming cost V 4 bases and J 4 bases, with 10 bases left between them. The CDR3 contains 13 residues. CDR3 loop: CASSSGTVYGYTF. DNA of the CDR3: TGTGCCAGCAGTTCGGGGACTGTCTATGGCTACACCTTC.

This rearrangement joins TRBV7-2 to TRBJ2-7; D not resolved. CDR3 length equals 15 residues. Trimming stripped 5 bases from V and 0 bases from J, with 14 bases between. Germline loops: CDR1 SGHTA, CDR2 FQGNSA. The CDR3, as DNA: TGTGCCAGCAGCCCCAAGACCGGAAGCTCCTACGAGCAGTACTTC. Its translation: CASSPKTGSSYEQYF.

V and J are TRBV29-1 and TRBJ1-2; 10 bases are a match to TRBD1. V gave up 2 bases and J gave up 8 bases; unmatched junction bases: 5. The CDR3 has 13 residues. Germline V gene data show CDR1 as SQVTM and CDR2 as ANQGSEA. CDR3 amino acids: CSVEPGTGDGYTF. The CDR3, as DNA: TGCAGCGTTGAACCAGGGACAGGGGACGGCTACACCTTC. The whole variable domain, remainder taken from reference TRBV29-1 and TRBJ1-2, is SAVISQKPSRDICQRGTSLTIQCQVDSQVTMMFWYRQQPGQSLTLIATANQGSEATYESGFVIDKFPISRPNLTFSTLTVSNMSPEDSSIYLCSVEPGTGDGYTFGSGTRLTVV.

The V call is TRBV7-9, the J call TRBJ2-5; D gene uncertain. Germline V CDR1 and CDR2: SEHNR, FQNEAQ (reference sequence). V gave up 7 bases and J gave up 2 bases, with 14 bases separating them. The CDR3 extends over 14 amino acids. For the CDR3, the DNA is TGTGCCAGCACCATAACCGACTCTCAAGAGACCCAGTACTTC. Translated, it gives CASTITDSQETQYF.

V gene TRBV7-9 combines with J gene TRBJ2-6; D perhaps matches TRBD1 (5 bases). Germline-derived CDR1 and CDR2 are SEHNR and FQNEAQ (reference sequence). This CDR3 comprises 17 residues. With 1 base removed from V and 0 bases from J, the gap between germline ends came to 10 bases. This CDR3 is CASSLGGSSSGANVLTF. For the CDR3, the DNA is TGTGCCAGCAGCTTAGGGGGCAGCAGCTCTGGGGCCAACGTCCTGACTTTC.

Comments on this clonotype: A read error may be the cause here, since a much bigger clone is one base away. V gene TRBV7-9 combines with J gene TRBJ2-7; the D gene is possibly TRBD1 (6 bases). Germline CDR1 reads SEHNR; CDR2 reads FQNEAQ (reference sequence). The CDR3 extends over 13 amino acids. Written as DNA, the CDR3 is TGTGCCAGCAGCTTGGGACAAGCCTACGGGCAGTACTTC. Translating it yields CASSLGQAYGQYF.

The rearrangement uses TRBV29-1 and TRBJ2-7, with a weak D call TRBD2 (5 bases). Germline V gives CDR1 SQVTM, CDR2 ANQGSEA. The length of the CDR3 is 12 residues. Trimming pared 5 bases from V and 2 bases from J, leaving 10 bases between. The CDR3 region is CSVPDGAYEQYF. Written as DNA, the CDR3 is TGCAGCGTTCCGGACGGGGCCTACGAGCAGTACTTC.

The chain carries TRBV28 and TRBJ1-4, with no clear D. V lost 3 bases and J lost 8, with 13 bases in between. CDR3 length: 14 residues. Germline CDR1 and CDR2: MDHEN and SYDVKM. CDR3 bases: TGTGCCAGCAGTTTCGGGGTCGGAGGGGAAAAACTGTTTTTT. This sequence encodes CASSFGVGGEKLFF.

The chain joins TRBV27 to TRBJ1-5, with D perhaps matching TRBD1 (6 bases). Germline V CDR1 and CDR2: MNHEY, SMNVEV (reference sequence). Trimming stripped 6 bases from V and 6 bases from J, with 15 bases between. There are 14 residues in the CDR3. The CDR3 spells CASSNRGGGQPQHF. DNA of the CDR3: TGTGCCAGCAGCAATAGGGGGGGCGGTCAGCCCCAGCATTTT.

The rearrangement links TRBV6-2 or TRBV6-3 to TRBJ2-1; a possible D gene is TRBD2 (5 bases). The V end was cut by 2 bases, the J end by 8 bases, with 13 bases between. The CDR3 covers 14 residues. CDR1 MNHEY and CDR2 SVGEGT come from the germline V gene. The CDR3: CASSYLPLADEQFF. The CDR3 nucleotides are TGTGCCAGCAGTTACCTCCCGCTAGCCGATGAGCAGTTCTTC.

This chain uses TRBV2 with TRBJ2-3; TRBD1 might be the D (5 bases). V was clipped by 6 bases and J by 0 bases, with 16 bases between them. Germline CDR1 is SNHLY and CDR2 is FYNNEI. The CDR3 is 16 residues long. The CDR3 region has the DNA TGTGCCAGCAGCGGAGCAGACAGCTCTAGCACAGATACGCAGTATTTT. Protein sequence: CASSGADSSSTDTQYF.

This clonotype was counted between two and nine times. The rearrangement links TRBV6-1 to TRBJ2-3, with D perhaps assigned TRBD1 or TRBD2 (5 bases each). V was clipped by 7 bases and J by 8 bases, with 10 bases between them. Germline CDR1 MNHNS, CDR2 SASEGT. This CDR3 has 11 amino acids. DNA for the CDR3: TGTGCCAGCACAGCCGGGACTACGCAGTATTTT. Residues: CASTAGTTQYF.

The J gene is TRBJ2-7, the V gene TRBV6-6, with a weak D call TRBD2 (6 bases). Germline V gene data show CDR1 as MNHNY and CDR2 as SVGAGI (reference sequence). The CDR3 has 13 residues. V was shortened by 2 bases and J by 6 bases, with 11 bases between the two germline ends. CDR3 DNA: TGTGCCAGCAGTTACGGTCGGAGGGGCGAGCAGTACTTC. Protein: CASSYGRRGEQYF.

The chain recombines TRBV9 with TRBJ2-3, with 9 bases identical to TRBD1. After removal of 4 bases from V and 4 bases from J, the junction contained 10 bases not matched to a gene. Per the germline V gene, CDR1 is SGDLS and CDR2 is YYNGEE. There are 16 residues in the CDR3. The CDR3 DNA follows: TGTGCCAGCAGCTCCCTCCGGGACAGGGTCCCAGATACGCAGTATTTT. It specifies CASSSLRDRVPDTQYF.

This rearrangement joins TRBV30 to TRBJ1-5; possible D gene TRBD1, 6 bases. V was clipped by 3 bases and J by 5 bases, with 17 bases between them. Germline lookup yields CDR1 GTSNPN and CDR2 SVGIG (reference sequence). This CDR3 has 15 amino acids. The CDR3 spells CAWSQGGASDQPQHF. The DNA of the CDR3 is TGTGCCTGGAGCCAAGGGGGGGCGTCCGATCAGCCCCAGCATTTT.

This clonotype was observed a single time. V gene TRBV10-3 combines with J gene TRBJ2-4; 9 bases line up with TRBD1. Germline CDR1 and CDR2: ENHRY and SYGVKD. This CDR3 region has 16 residues. V dropped 3 bases and J dropped 1; count of bases not matched to a gene: 4. The CDR3, as DNA: TGTGCCATCAGTGACACAGGGGGCTTTGCCAAAAACATTCAGTACTTC. Encoded protein: CAISDTGGFAKNIQYF.

This chain joins TRBV28 and TRBJ2-5, with TRBD1 matching 9 bases. J was trimmed by 2 bases and V by 7 bases; bases with no gene match: 8. The CDR3 consists of 15 residues. The V gene's germline CDR1 is MDHEN and CDR2 SYDVKM. CDR3 coding DNA: TGTGCCAGCACCCCCGGGACAGGGTCTCAAGAGACCCAGTACTTC. It yields the protein CASTPGTGSQETQYF.

The chain joins TRBV4-2 to TRBJ2-5; no definite D call. This CDR3 contains 15 residues. Germline V lookup: CDR1 LGHNA, CDR2 YNFKEQ. Trimming left V 0 bases short and J 5 bases short, with 13 bases between. The CDR3 DNA is TGTGCCAGCAGCCAAGAGGCTGATCGACCTGAGACCCAGTACTTC. Its protein product is CASSQEADRPETQYF.

This clonotype has only a few counts. The rearrangement uses TRBV6-1 and TRBJ1-1; 7 bases line up with TRBD1. V gave up 11 bases and J gave up 1 base; unmatched junction bases: 7. CDR1 is MNHNS, CDR2 SASEGT, per germline. The CDR3 is 13 amino acids. The CDR3 coding sequence is TGTGCCGGCGGGACAGCTCCGAACACTGAAGCTTTCTTT. Protein product: CAGGTAPNTEAFF.

The chain combines TRBV27 with TRBJ2-3; no clear D. The CDR3 has 13 residues. In germline, CDR1 is MNHEY, CDR2 SMNVEV (reference sequence). V lost 3 bases and J lost 5, with 9 bases in between. CDR3 bases: TGTGCCAGCAGTTTTGGAGTGGGAGATACGCAGTATTTT. This translates into CASSFGVGDTQYF.

The J gene is TRBJ2-7, the V gene TRBV7-9; 8 bases are shared with TRBD1. The CDR3 covers 12 residues. Looked up from germline, CDR1 is SEHNR and CDR2 is FQNEAQ (reference sequence). The ends lost 4 bases at V and 11 bases at J; junction bases unmatched: 7. The CDR3 region has the DNA TGTGCCAGCAGCTCCCGACAGGGGATTGAGTACTTC. Encoded protein: CASSSRQGIEYF.

This clonotype was found once. V and J are TRBV7-3 and TRBJ2-5, with 9 bases fitting TRBD2. This CDR3 has 15 amino acids. Germline lookup yields CDR1 SGHTA and CDR2 FQGTGA. V was pared by 5 bases and J by 2 bases, with 6 bases of the junction left unmatched. The CDR3 DNA is TGTGCCAGCAGCCCGGGGACTAGCAGACAAGAGACCCAGTACTTC. Amino acids: CASSPGTSRQETQYF.